The following is a T cell receptor (beta chain) sequence with its context. The antigen is unknown. The data were produced by immunoSEQ multiplex PCR, yet TCRdb's version contains in-frame clones alone and is incomplete. This sample yields more than 95,000 clones, of which around 94% are seen a single time; roughly 1.7% belongs to the top ten. The sample belongs to a study of siplizumab effects on memory and regulatory T cells. J was trimmed by 7 bases and V by 4 bases; bases with no gene match: 9. The CDR3 runs 15 residues. Germline CDR1 reads MNHEY; CDR2 reads SVGAGI. Study-level points and caveats: Memory T cells appeared less diverse than naive cells, which seemed to contribute substantially to alloresponse. Among sequences traceable to unstimulated CD4+ memory cells, alloreactive ones were significantly reduced by siplizumab. Proliferating Tregs' suppressive function in siplizumab cultures went unconfirmed.

The clonotype was recovered from a human donor in good health. This chain links TRBV6-5 with TRBJ1-5, with 8 bases that match TRBD1. Sequenced sample: non-Treg CD4+ T cells sorted from blood. CDR3 coding DNA: TGTGCCAGCAGTTCCGACAGGGGACTGGGACAGCCCCAGCATTTT. It specifies CASSSDRGLGQPQHF.